This is a list of T cell receptor beta chains from one sample in a study of cytomegalovirus exposure and HLA in healthy donors. The table came from immunoSEQ multiplex PCR; TCRdb's copy has only in-frame clones and leaves some out. Among 120,000 or so clones listed, around 70% were seen once. The sequenced material came from PBMCs. The receptors shown here come from a young man in good health and CMV-seropositive. The CDR3 runs from the conserved cysteine through the conserved F or W. D genes are given only for firm matches. Size tells how often a clone was seen (once, few, many) or the class of an expanded clone, and some rows leave it out.

D | J | V | size | CDR3 | DNA
TRBD2 | TRBJ2-1 | TRBV4-2 | . | CASSQDESGGWIYNEQFF | TGTGCCAGCAGCCAAGATGAGAGCGGGGGATGGATCTACAATGAGCAGTTCTTC
. | TRBJ1-3 | TRBV7-3 | once | CASSPEAGNTIYF | TGTGCCAGCAGCCCAGAGGCCGGAAACACCATATATTTT
. | TRBJ2-7 | TRBV7-8 | few | CASSLDPLAGDTYEQYF | TGTGCCAGCAGCTTGGACCCCCTCGCGGGGGACACCTACGAGCAGTACTTC
TRBD2 | TRBJ2-5 | TRBV5-1 | . | CASSLRPSGPMRTQYF | TGCGCCAGCAGCTTGAGGCCTAGCGGTCCAATGCGAACCCAGTACTTC
TRBD2 | TRBJ2-7 | TRBV5-1 | . | CASSFSGGTYEQYF | TGCGCCAGCAGCTTCTCGGGAGGAACGTACGAGCAGTACTTC
. | TRBJ1-5 | TRBV7-9 | . | CASSLWAGQPQHF | TGTGCCAGCAGCTTATGGGCGGGTCAGCCCCAGCATTTT
TRBD1 | TRBJ1-4 | TRBV18 | . | CASSVQGAHYEKLFF | TGTGCCAGCTCAGTTCAGGGGGCGCATTATGAAAAACTGTTTTTT
. | TRBJ2-1 | TRBV5-1 | . | CASSLGQAPYNEQFF | TGCGCCAGCAGCTTGGGACAGGCTCCCTACAATGAGCAGTTCTTC
. | TRBJ1-5 | TRBV6-4 | . | CASSPDDGANQPQHF | TGTGCCAGCAGCCCGGATGACGGAGCGAATCAGCCCCAGCATTTT
. | TRBJ1-5 | TRBV5-1 | . | CASSPSGGTGNQPQHF | TGCGCCAGCAGCCCCTCTGGGGGGACGGGCAATCAGCCCCAGCATTTT
TRBD2 | TRBJ2-2 | TRBV9 | . | CASSVGGSGSGSPGELFF | TGTGCCAGCAGCGTGGGGGGGTCGGGAAGCGGGAGCCCCGGGGAGCTGTTTTTT